The present entry profiles one TCR beta chain with its context. Its target antigen remains unknown. Base qualities are not recorded, but no much larger clone differs from it by a single base. The record originates from a study of Ad26.COV2.S vaccination and SARS-CoV-2 variants (dated by TCRdb to the early 2020s). About the study as a whole: Donors in the vaccine arm were drawn from COV1001, a multicentre, randomized, double-blind, placebo-controlled phase I-IIa trial testing Ad26.COV2.S in healthy adults. Sequencing of the TCRbeta repertoire served to evaluate the specificity and breadth of SARS-CoV-2-reactive T cell receptors following Ad26.COV2.S vaccination. A total of around 32 samples were included in the TCR-sequenced set, comprising around 19 Ad26.COV2.S vaccine recipients, 5 placebo recipients and 8 SARS-CoV-2 convalescent individuals. Trial participants were randomized into five groups of five: low-dose or high-dose Ad26.COV2.S given once or twice, or placebo on both occasions. Dosing of Ad26.COV2.S was intramuscular, at either 5x10^10 or 1x10^11 viral particles, delivered as one shot or as two shots spaced 56 days apart. Throughout the experiments and outcome assessment, investigators stayed blinded to trial group allocation.

The research as a whole found: Comparing responses between vaccine doses or regimens was not something the study was powered to do. Spike-specific TCR breadth was higher in Ad26.COV2.S recipients than in placebo recipients (P = 0.0014). The authors noted that total T cell responses may have been underestimated by the TCR breadth and depth analyses. Non-spike TCR breadth was comparable between vaccine and placebo recipients, consistent with the vaccine containing only spike. Substantial breadth of spike-specific CD8+ and CD4+ T cell responses was reported after vaccination.

Reading the label with the study, this specimen's treatment or condition is: 15 to 20 received Ad26.COV2.S at low or high dose, single or two shots; roughly 5 received placebo; per-sample allocation not given. For vaccine and placebo recipients, the sequenced repertoires came from samples collected on day 63 after the first injection. Cohort 1b enrolled about two dozen adults aged 18-55 years at a single site in Boston, USA, between 29 July and 7 August 2020. Ad26.COV2.S consisted of a replication-incompetent adenovirus type 26 vector by which a prefusion-stabilized SARS-CoV-2 spike protein from the original Wuhan strain was expressed. TCRbeta CDR3 regions were sequenced with the immunoSEQ Assay. After extraction, genomic DNA underwent amplification by bias-controlled multiplex PCR, followed by high-throughput sequencing. As for the authors' bioinformatics: To quantify the absolute abundance of each unique TCRbeta CDR3 region, sequences were collapsed and filtered. T cell fraction was estimated by normalizing TCRbeta template counts to usable DNA, which was measured by amplifying reference genes present in all nucleated cells. Repertoire TCRs were annotated as SARS-CoV-2-specific by exact matching of V gene, CDR3 amino acid sequence and J gene to a known reactive TCR set. The reference SARS-CoV-2 TCR set came from MIRA and was filtered for enrichment in COVID-19-positive ImmuneCODE repertoires, removing public or cross-reactive TCRs. Using the MIRA antigens, annotated TCRs were further analysed by specific ORF or by position within an ORF. Depth was the summed frequency of annotated unique rearrangements, while breadth was defined as annotated unique rearrangements over total unique productive rearrangements. TCR breadth was compared between groups using two-sided Wilcoxon rank-sum tests. TCRdb stores this immuneACCESS table with in-frame sequences only. Part of the clones is absent; in the studies checked, under half of the shortfall reflects unresolved V genes, and no reason is known for the rest. The D gene and trimming were derived from the DNA, and the V and J assignments and clone size from that table. The table for this sample lists around 340,000 clones; around 88% of them were counted only once. The ten largest clones capture about 10% of the sample.

For CDR1 and CDR2, the germline V gene lists MNHEY and SVGAGI. The CDR3 goes from the cysteine to the phenylalanine over 15 residues. Only the CDR3 region is kept as DNA, spanning 45 bases read in frame from base 1. V was cut back by 2 bases and J by 1 base, leaving a gap of 9 bases between them. The TCR sequence derives from a person between 18 and 59 years old who received the Ad26.COV2.S COVID-19 vaccine or a placebo. Material: peripheral blood, obtained in a trial of Ad26.COV2.S vaccine versus placebo. Recombination connected TRBV6-5 to TRBJ2-1; no confident D gene assignment can be made. CDR3 sequence: CASSYPGVSYNEQFF. The DNA reads TGTGCCAGCAGTTACCCTGGCGTTTCCTACAATGAGCAGTTCTTC.